The 18 T cell receptor beta chains given below trace back to one sample, sequenced in a study of regulatory and conventional T cells in RAG deficiency. The sorted conventional CD4+ T cells were CD25-low and CD127-high, with genomic DNA sequenced. The method was immunoSEQ multiplex PCR; TCRdb's version includes in-frame clones alone and lacks a portion of them. The sample records about 30,000 clones, 96% being singletons. These data also featured in a second study, about regulatory T cells. That investigation notes: The PCR used 52 TRBV and 13 TRBJ primers.

The sequencing input was CD25- CD4+ T cells sorted from blood. All receptors derive from a human donor in good health.

The genes are TRBV25-1 and TRBJ2-1; TRBD1 aligns across 10 bases. This CDR3 contains 15 residues. V dropped 2 bases and J dropped 7; count of bases not matched to a gene: 5. CDR1 MGHDK and CDR2 SYGVNS come from the germline V gene. The CDR3 bases are TGTGCCAGCAGTGAAACCGGGACAGGGGATAATGAGCAGTTCTTC. Amino acid sequence: CASSETGTGDNEQFF.

The V and J genes are TRBV4-1 and TRBJ1-2, with 9 bases aligning to TRBD1. Germline assignment: CDR1 MGHRA and CDR2 YSYEKL. J was trimmed by 4 bases and V by 0 bases; bases with no gene match: 6. This CDR3 has 16 residues. CDR3 nucleotides: TGCGCCAGCAGCCAAGATTTTAGGACAGGGGCCTATGGCTACACCTTC. Translating it yields CASSQDFRTGAYGYTF.

The CDR3 spells CAIDPGPYYEQYF. DNA for the CDR3: TGTGCCATCGATCCAGGGCCTTACTACGAGCAGTACTTC. The gene calls are TRBV6-1 and TRBJ2-7; a possible D gene is TRBD1 (5 bases). The CDR3 contains 13 residues. Germline CDR1 and CDR2: MNHNS and SASEGT. The V and J ends lost 10 bases and 3 bases respectively, with 16 bases between them.

The chain is built from TRBV6-5 and TRBJ1-1; the match to TRBD1 covers 8 bases. The ends lost 3 bases at V and 2 bases at J; junction bases unmatched: 2. The CDR3 sequence is 14 residues long. Germline lookup yields CDR1 MNHEY and CDR2 SVGAGI. CDR3 residues: CASSYSGGNTEAFF. The CDR3 DNA reads TGTGCCAGCAGTTATTCAGGGGGCAACACTGAAGCTTTCTTT.

This chain joins TRBV7-2 and TRBJ1-5; D is perhaps TRBD1 (6 bases). The CDR3 spans 14 residues. Trimming pared 7 bases from V and 6 bases from J, leaving 16 bases between. Germline CDR1 is SGHTA and CDR2 is FQGNSA. CDR3 residues: CASTSSGGAQPQHF. CDR3 DNA: TGTGCCAGCACCTCATCTGGGGGGGCTCAGCCCCAGCATTTT.

This chain links TRBV14 with TRBJ2-1, with TRBD2 matching 8 bases. With V trimmed by 4 bases and J by 9 bases, 5 bases remained unmatched. The length of the CDR3 is 13 residues. Germline-derived CDR1 and CDR2 are SGHDN and FVKESK. CDR3 protein: CASSLRLAGEQFF. CDR3 DNA: TGTGCCAGCAGCCTCCGGCTAGCGGGTGAGCAGTTCTTC. The full variable domain, rest sourced from reference TRBV14 and TRBJ2-1, is EAGVTQFPSHSVIEKGQTVTLRCDPISGHDNLYWYRRVMGKEIKFLLHFVKESKQDESGMPNNRFLAERTGGTYSTLKVQPAELEDSGVYFCASSLRLAGEQFFGPGTRLTVL.

As DNA, the CDR3 is TGCGCCAGCAGTGTAAGTAGCGGGGACCAAGAGACCCAGTACTTC. It yields the protein CASSVSSGDQETQYF. The genes are TRBV5-1 and TRBJ2-5, with 8 nucleotides matching TRBD2. This CDR3 is 15 amino acids long. The V gene's germline CDR1 is SGHRS and CDR2 YFSETQ. Germline trimming cut 5 bases from V and 0 bases from J; bases unmatched to any gene: 6.

The genes are TRBV18 and TRBJ2-1; weak D call: TRBD2 (5 bases). The CDR3 is 13 residues long. Germline CDR1 and CDR2: KGHSH and LQKENI. Trimming took 5 bases from V and 3 from J, leaving 8 bases between them. CDR3 sequence: CASSREFYNEQFF. CDR3 nucleotide sequence: TGTGCCAGCTCAAGGGAGTTCTACAATGAGCAGTTCTTC.

The chain is built from TRBV29-1 and TRBJ2-7; D may be TRBD1 (6 bases). Germline V gene lookup returns CDR1 SQVTM and CDR2 ANQGSEA. The V gene lost 6 bases and the J gene lost 0 bases, with 15 bases spanning the gap. The CDR3 totals 14 residues. The CDR3 nucleotides are TGCAGCGTAGCCGGGACATGGGACTCCTACGAGCAGTACTTC. This gives the protein CSVAGTWDSYEQYF.

The chain links TRBV30 to TRBJ2-7; weak D call: TRBD2 (6 bases). The CDR3 has 12 residues. Per germline, CDR1 GTSNPN and CDR2 SVGIG (reference sequence). The CDR3 reads CPQEGSSYEQYF. CDR3 nucleotide sequence: TGTCCCCAGGAGGGGAGCTCCTACGAGCAGTACTTC.

This sequence joins TRBV7-9 and TRBJ1-4; D gene ambiguous. Germline CDR1 SEHNR, CDR2 FQNEAQ (reference sequence). V lost 0 bases, J lost 8 bases, and 7 bases lay in between. The CDR3 contains 13 residues. CDR3 protein: CASSLAGGEKLFF. The CDR3 DNA is TGTGCCAGCAGCTTAGCTGGCGGGGAAAAACTGTTTTTT.

This clone was counted a few times. The chain employs TRBV10-3 and TRBJ2-3, with 12 bases fitting TRBD2. Germline CDR1 reads ENHRY; CDR2 reads SYGVKD. The CDR3 covers 16 residues. Germline trimming cut 0 bases from V and 3 bases from J; bases unmatched to any gene: 1. The CDR3 DNA follows: TGTGCCATCAGTGAGTCCCTAGCGGGAGGGACAGATACGCAGTATTTT. As protein: CAISESLAGGTDTQYF.

The genes are TRBV30 and TRBJ1-1; D gene ambiguous. The length of the CDR3 is 11 residues. Germline V gives CDR1 GTSNPN, CDR2 SVGIG (reference sequence). V was pared by 1 base and J by 4 bases, with 4 bases between. CDR3 residues: CAWSGLTEAFF. CDR3 nucleotide sequence: TGTGCCTGGAGTGGACTCACTGAAGCTTTCTTT. Complete variable domain (other parts from reference TRBV30 and TRBJ1-1): SQTIHQWPATLVQPVGSPLSLECTVEGTSNPNLYWYRQAAGRGLQLLFYSVGIGQISSEVPQNLSASRPQDRQFILSSKKLLLSDSGFYLCAWSGLTEAFFGQGTRLTVV.

V usage is TRBV30 and J usage is TRBJ2-7; 14 bases are shared with TRBD2. Looked up from germline, CDR1 is GTSNPN and CDR2 is SVGIG (reference sequence). The CDR3 sequence is 15 residues long. V was pared by 2 bases and J by 3 bases, with 3 bases of the junction left unmatched. This chain's CDR3 is CAWSLGTSGSYEQYF. The DNA for the CDR3 is TGTGCCTGGAGTCTTGGGACTAGCGGGAGCTACGAGCAGTACTTC. Supplemented by reference TRBV30 and TRBJ2-7, the full variable domain reads SQTIHQWPATLVQPVGSPLSLECTVEGTSNPNLYWYRQAAGRGLQLLFYSVGIGQISSEVPQNLSASRPQDRQFILSSKKLLLSDSGFYLCAWSLGTSGSYEQYFGPGTRLTVT.

The V gene is TRBV11-1, the J gene TRBJ1-5; D might be TRBD1 (6 bases). The germline gives CDR1 SGHAT, CDR2 FQDESV (reference sequence). The CDR3 sequence is 13 residues long. With 5 bases removed from V and 5 bases from J, the gap between germline ends came to 10 bases. The CDR3 protein is CASSGDNYQPQHF. CDR3 DNA sequence: TGTGCCAGCAGCGGGGACAATTATCAGCCCCAGCATTTT.

The genes are TRBV18 and TRBJ1-5, with a weak D call TRBD1 (6 bases). CDR3 size: 14 residues. The germline V gene encodes CDR1 KGHSH and CDR2 LQKENI. V dropped 6 bases and J dropped 0 bases, with 9 bases sitting between them. The CDR3 sequence: CASSRTVSNQPQHF. The CDR3 DNA reads TGTGCCAGCTCGCGGACAGTTAGCAATCAGCCCCAGCATTTT. The full variable domain, with the rest looked up from reference TRBV18 and TRBJ1-5, is NAGVMQNPRHLVRRRGQEARLRCSPMKGHSHVYWYRQLPEEGLKFMVYLQKENIIDESGMPKERFSAEFPKEGPSILRIQQVVRGDSAAYFCASSRTVSNQPQHFGDGTRLSIL.

The genes are TRBV2 and TRBJ2-1, with 8 bases lining up with TRBD2. CDR3 size: 15 residues. Germline V gene sequence: CDR1 SNHLY, CDR2 FYNNEI. Losses at the gene ends were 4 bases for V and 0 bases for J; bases not matched to a gene: 2. The CDR3 reads CASSAGGGSYNEQFF. CDR3 bases: TGTGCCAGCAGTGCGGGGGGGGGCTCCTACAATGAGCAGTTCTTC.

This chain connects TRBV14 to TRBJ2-1, with 10 bases identical to TRBD2. The germline gives CDR1 SGHDN, CDR2 FVKESK. Trimming removed 1 base from V and 8 bases from J; junction bases left unmatched: 11. There are 17 residues in the CDR3. CDR3 nucleotides: TGTGCCAGCAGCCAAGTTAGACCTAGCGGGAGTGAGGATGAGCAGTTCTTC. Protein: CASSQVRPSGSEDEQFF.